The T cell receptor (beta chain) under discussion was sequenced for a study of early T cells in non-severe SARS-CoV-2 infection. Background on the study: Chains were unpaired, as sequencing was done on bulk RNA from unsorted whole blood.

The trim removed 2 bases at V and 2 bases at J, leaving 6 bases unmatched. The CDR3 has 16 amino acids. Germline V gene data show CDR1 as PRHDT and CDR2 as FYEKMQ (reference sequence). Individual cDNA molecules received unique molecular identifiers. TCRdb itself ran the 5' RACE reads through MiXCR, one entry per CDR3 protein. The sample yields 50,000 to 65,000 distinct CDR3 sequences, around 8.3% seen once. This clonotype turned up a few times. This TCR was recovered from an adult who was a healthcare worker with PCR-confirmed SARS-CoV-2 infection or an uninfected control (not recorded which). This chain connects TRBV13 to TRBJ2-5; 9 positions match TRBD2. The specimen comprised whole blood, sampled at baseline. DNA for the CDR3: TGTGCCAGCAGCTTAAGACGACTAGCGGATCAAGAGACCCAGTACTTC. This encodes CASSLRRLADQETQYF.